This T cell receptor beta chain was sequenced during a study of PD-1 blockade in mismatch repair-deficient tumors. Overall study results and limits: Tumor-resident clones, often absent from pretreatment blood, expanded after pembrolizumab and then contracted.

The protocol was immunoSEQ multiplex PCR, while the TCRdb copy is restricted to in-frame clones and leaves out a portion. The profile covers tens of thousands of clones, with 79% appearing a single time and roughly 23% taken by the ten largest. The junction had 4 bases not matched to a gene; V was cut back by 0 bases and J by 7 bases. Germline V gene lookup returns CDR1 LGHNA and CDR2 YNFKEQ. There are 16 residues in the CDR3. Regarding this clone: Its antigen is not known.

The sequencing here drew on peripheral blood, taken 4 weeks after starting pembrolizumab. The sequence was obtained from an adult with mismatch repair-deficient cancer. The chain employs TRBV4-2 and TRBJ1-4, with TRBD1 matching over 11 bases. CDR3 protein: CASSQDTGTGGEKLFF. The CDR3, as DNA: TGTGCCAGCAGCCAAGATACGGGGACAGGGGGTGAAAAACTGTTTTTT.